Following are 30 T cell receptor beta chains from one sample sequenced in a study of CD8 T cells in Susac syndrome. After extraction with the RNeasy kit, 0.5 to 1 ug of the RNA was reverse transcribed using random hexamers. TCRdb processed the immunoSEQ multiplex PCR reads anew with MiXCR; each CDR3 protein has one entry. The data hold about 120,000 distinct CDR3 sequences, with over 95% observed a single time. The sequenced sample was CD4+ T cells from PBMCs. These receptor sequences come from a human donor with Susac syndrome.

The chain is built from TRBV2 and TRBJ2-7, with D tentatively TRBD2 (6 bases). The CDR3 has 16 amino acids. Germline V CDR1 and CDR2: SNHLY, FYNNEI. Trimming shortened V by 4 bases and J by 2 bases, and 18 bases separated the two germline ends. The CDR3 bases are TGTGCCAGCAGTGCAGGGAGGTGGGGACGGACCTACGAGCAGTACTTC. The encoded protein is CASSAGRWGRTYEQYF.

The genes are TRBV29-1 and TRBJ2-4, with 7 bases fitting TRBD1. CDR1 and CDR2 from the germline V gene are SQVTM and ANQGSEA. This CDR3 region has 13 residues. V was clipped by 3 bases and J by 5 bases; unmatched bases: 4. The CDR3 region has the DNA TGCAGCGTTGAGTTACAGGGGCAAAACATTCAGTACTTC. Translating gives CSVELQGQNIQYF.

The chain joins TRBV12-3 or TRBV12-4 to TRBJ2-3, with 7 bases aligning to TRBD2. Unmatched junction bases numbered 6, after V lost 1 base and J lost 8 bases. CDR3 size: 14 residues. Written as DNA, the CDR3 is TGTGCCAGCAGTTTAGTGGCGGGAGCGCTTACGCAGTATTTT. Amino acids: CASSLVAGALTQYF.

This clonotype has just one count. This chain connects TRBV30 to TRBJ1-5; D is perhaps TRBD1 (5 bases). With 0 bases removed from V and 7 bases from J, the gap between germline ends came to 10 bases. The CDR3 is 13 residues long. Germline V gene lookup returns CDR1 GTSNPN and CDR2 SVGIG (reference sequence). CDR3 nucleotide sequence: TGTGCCTGGAGTGTACAGGAGAGGCAGCCCCAGCATTTT. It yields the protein CAWSVQERQPQHF.

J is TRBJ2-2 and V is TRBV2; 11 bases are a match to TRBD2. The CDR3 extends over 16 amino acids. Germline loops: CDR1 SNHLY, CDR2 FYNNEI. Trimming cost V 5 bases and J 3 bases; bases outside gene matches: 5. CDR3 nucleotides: TGTGCCAGCAGTCGTAGTAGCGGGAGGGACACCGGGGAGCTGTTTTTT. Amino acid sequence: CASSRSSGRDTGELFF.

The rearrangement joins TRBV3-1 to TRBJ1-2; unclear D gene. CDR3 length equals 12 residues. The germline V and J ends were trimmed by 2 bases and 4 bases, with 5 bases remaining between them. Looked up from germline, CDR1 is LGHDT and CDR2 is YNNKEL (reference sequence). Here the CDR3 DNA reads TGTGCCAGCAGCCAATTAAGCTATGGCTACACCTTC. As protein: CASSQLSYGYTF.

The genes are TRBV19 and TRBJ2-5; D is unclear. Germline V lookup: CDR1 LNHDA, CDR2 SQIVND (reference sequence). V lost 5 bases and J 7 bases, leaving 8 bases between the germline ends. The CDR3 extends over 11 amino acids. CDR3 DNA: TGTGCCAGTAGTCCAAGTCCGACCCAGTACTTC. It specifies CASSPSPTQYF.

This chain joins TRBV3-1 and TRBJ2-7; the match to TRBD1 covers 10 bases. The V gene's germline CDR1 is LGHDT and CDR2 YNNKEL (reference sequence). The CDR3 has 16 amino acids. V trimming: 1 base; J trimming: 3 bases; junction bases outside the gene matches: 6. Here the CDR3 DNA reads TGTGCCAGCAGCCAAGTTGGTGGGGACAGGGGCTACGAGCAGTACTTC. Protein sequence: CASSQVGGDRGYEQYF.

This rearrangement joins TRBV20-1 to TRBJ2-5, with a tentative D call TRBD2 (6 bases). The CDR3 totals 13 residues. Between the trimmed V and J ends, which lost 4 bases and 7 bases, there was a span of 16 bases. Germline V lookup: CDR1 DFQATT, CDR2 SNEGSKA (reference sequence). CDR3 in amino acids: CSATYSSEATQYF. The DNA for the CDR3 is TGCAGTGCTACGTATTCTAGCGAGGCGACCCAGTACTTC.

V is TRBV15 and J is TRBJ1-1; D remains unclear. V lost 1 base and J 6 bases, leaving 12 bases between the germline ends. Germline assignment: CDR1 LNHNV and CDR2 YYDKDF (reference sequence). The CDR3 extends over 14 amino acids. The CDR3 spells CATSRGAQTAEAFF. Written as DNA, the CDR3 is TGTGCCACCAGCAGAGGGGCCCAGACGGCTGAAGCTTTCTTT.

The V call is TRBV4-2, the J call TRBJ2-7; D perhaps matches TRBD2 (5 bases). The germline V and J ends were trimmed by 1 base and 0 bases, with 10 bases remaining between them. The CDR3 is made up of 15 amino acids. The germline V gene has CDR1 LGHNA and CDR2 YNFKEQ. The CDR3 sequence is CASSQGGGSSYEQYF. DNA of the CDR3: TGTGCCAGCAGCCAAGGAGGTGGGAGCTCCTACGAGCAGTACTTC.

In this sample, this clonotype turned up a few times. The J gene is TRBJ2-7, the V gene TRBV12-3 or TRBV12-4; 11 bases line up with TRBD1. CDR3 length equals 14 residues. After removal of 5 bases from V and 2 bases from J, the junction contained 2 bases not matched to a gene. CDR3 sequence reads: CASSRTGGTYEQYF. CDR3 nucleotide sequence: TGTGCCAGCAGTCGGACAGGGGGCACCTACGAGCAGTACTTC.

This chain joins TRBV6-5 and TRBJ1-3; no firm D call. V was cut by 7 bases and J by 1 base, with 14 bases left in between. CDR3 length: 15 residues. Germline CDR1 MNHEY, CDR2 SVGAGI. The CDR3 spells CASTRFSGSGNTIYF. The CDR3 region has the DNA TGTGCCAGCACTCGATTTAGTGGTTCTGGAAACACCATATATTTT.

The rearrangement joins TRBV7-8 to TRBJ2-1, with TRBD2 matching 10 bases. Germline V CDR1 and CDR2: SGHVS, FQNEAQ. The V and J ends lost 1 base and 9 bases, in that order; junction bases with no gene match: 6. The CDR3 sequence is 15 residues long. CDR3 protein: CASSLDGTSVGEQFF. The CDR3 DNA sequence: TGTGCCAGCAGCTTAGATGGGACTAGCGTAGGTGAGCAGTTCTTC.

The CDR3 sequence is CAWIGLAGADEQFF. CDR3 in DNA: TGTGCCTGGATCGGACTAGCGGGAGCGGATGAGCAGTTCTTC. The chain carries TRBV30 and TRBJ2-1; 13 bases are shared with TRBD2. Losses at the gene ends were 4 bases for V and 8 bases for J; bases not matched to a gene: 5. CDR1 and CDR2 from the germline V gene are GTSNPN and SVGIG (reference sequence). CDR3 length: 14 residues.

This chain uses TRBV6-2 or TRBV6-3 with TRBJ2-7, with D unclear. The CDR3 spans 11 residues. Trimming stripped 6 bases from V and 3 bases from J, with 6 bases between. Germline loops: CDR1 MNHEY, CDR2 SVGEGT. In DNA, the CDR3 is TGTGCCAGCAGCCAATTCTACGAGCAGTACTTC. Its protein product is CASSQFYEQYF.

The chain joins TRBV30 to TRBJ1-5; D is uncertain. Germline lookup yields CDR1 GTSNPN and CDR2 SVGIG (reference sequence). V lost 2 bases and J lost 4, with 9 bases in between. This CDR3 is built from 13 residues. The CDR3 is CAWSLVGNQPQHF. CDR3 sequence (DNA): TGTGCCTGGAGTTTGGTAGGGAATCAGCCCCAGCATTTT.

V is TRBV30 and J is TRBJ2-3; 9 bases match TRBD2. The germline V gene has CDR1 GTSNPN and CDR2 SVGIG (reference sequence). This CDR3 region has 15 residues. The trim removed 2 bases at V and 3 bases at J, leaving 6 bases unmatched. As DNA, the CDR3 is TGTGCCTGGAGTTTGTTGCGGGAGGGGACAGATACGCAGTATTTT. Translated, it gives CAWSLLREGTDTQYF.

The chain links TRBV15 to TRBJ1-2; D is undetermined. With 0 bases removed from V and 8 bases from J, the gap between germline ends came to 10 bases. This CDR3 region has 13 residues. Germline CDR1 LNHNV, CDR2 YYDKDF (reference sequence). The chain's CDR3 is CATSREGITGYTF. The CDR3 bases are TGTGCCACCAGCAGAGAGGGGATAACCGGCTACACCTTC. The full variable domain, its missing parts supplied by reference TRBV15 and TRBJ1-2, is DAMVIQNPRYQVTQFGKPVTLSCSQTLNHNVMYWYQQKSSQAPKLLFHYYDKDFNNEADTPDNFQSRRPNTSFCFLDIRSPGLGDTAMYLCATSREGITGYTFGSGTRLTVV.

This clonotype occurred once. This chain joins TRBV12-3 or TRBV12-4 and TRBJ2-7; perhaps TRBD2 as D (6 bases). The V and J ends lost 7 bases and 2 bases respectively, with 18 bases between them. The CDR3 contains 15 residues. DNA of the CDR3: TGTGCCAGCACCCCCATGGAGCGGGCTACCTACGAGCAGTACTTC. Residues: CASTPMERATYEQYF.

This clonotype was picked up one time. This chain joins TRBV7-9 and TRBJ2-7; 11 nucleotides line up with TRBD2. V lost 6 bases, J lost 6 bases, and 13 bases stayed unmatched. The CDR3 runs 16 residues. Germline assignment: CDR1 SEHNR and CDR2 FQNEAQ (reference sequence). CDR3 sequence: CASSPIIAGGPGEQYF. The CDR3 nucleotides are TGTGCCAGCAGTCCAATCATAGCGGGAGGGCCGGGCGAGCAGTACTTC.

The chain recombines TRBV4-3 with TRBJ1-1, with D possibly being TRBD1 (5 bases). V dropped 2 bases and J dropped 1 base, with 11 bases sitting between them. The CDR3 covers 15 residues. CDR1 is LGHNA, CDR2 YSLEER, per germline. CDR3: CASSQSGEPNTEAFF. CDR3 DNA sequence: TGCGCCAGCAGCCAATCGGGGGAACCGAACACTGAAGCTTTCTTT.

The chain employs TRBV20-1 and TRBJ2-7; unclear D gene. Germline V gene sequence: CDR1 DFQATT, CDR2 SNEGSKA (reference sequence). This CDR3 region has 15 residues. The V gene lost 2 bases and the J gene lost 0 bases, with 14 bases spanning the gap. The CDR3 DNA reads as TGCAGTGCTAGATCTCCCATTTCCAGCTCCTACGAGCAGTACTTC. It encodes CSARSPISSSYEQYF.

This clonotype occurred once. This CDR3 is CASSLGLAGYHNEQFF. CDR3 nucleotide sequence: TGTGCCAGCAGCTTAGGACTAGCGGGATACCACAATGAGCAGTTCTTC. V and J are TRBV7-9 and TRBJ2-1; 11 bases map to TRBD2. Germline CDR1 reads SEHNR; CDR2 reads FQNEAQ (reference sequence). V was pared by 1 base and J by 5 bases, with 4 bases of the junction left unmatched. The CDR3 extends over 16 amino acids.

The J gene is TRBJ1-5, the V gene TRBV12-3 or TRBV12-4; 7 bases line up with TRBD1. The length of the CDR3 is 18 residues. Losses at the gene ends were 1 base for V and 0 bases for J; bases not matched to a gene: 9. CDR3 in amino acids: CASSLGLSGQHSNQPQHF. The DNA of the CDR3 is TGTGCCAGCAGTTTAGGCCTATCGGGACAGCATAGCAATCAGCCCCAGCATTTT.

Written as DNA, the CDR3 is TGTGCCAGCAGTCCCACGACCCTCTCTGGAAACACCATATATTTT. It yields the protein CASSPTTLSGNTIYF. The chain recombines TRBV12-3 or TRBV12-4 with TRBJ1-3; no clear D. CDR3 length equals 15 residues. V lost 5 bases and J 0 bases, leaving 11 bases between the germline ends.

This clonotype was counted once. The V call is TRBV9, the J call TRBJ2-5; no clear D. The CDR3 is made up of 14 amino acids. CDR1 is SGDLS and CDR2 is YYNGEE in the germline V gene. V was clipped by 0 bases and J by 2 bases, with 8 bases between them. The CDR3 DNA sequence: TGTGCCAGCAGCGTAGGGTCGAAACAAGAGACCCAGTACTTC. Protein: CASSVGSKQETQYF.

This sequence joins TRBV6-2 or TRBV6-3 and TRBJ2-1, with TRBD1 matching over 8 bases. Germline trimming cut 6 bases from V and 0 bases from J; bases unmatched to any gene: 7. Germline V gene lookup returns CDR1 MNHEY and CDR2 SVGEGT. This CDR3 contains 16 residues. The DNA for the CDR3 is TGTGCCAGCAGAGCTGGACAGGGAAGCTCCTACAATGAGCAGTTCTTC. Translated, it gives CASRAGQGSSYNEQFF.

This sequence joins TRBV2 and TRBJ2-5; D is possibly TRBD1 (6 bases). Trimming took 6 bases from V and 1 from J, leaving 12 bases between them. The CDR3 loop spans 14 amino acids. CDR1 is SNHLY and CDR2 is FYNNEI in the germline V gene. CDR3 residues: CASSAGTFQETQYF. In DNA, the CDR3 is TGTGCCAGCAGCGCCGGGACATTCCAAGAGACCCAGTACTTC.

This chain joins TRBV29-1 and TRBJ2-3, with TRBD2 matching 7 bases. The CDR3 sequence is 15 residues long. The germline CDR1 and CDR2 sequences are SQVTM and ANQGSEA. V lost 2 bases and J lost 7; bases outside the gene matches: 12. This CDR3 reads CSVELGLAARNTQYF. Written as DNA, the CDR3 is TGCAGCGTTGAACTAGGCCTAGCGGCCCGGAATACGCAGTATTTT.